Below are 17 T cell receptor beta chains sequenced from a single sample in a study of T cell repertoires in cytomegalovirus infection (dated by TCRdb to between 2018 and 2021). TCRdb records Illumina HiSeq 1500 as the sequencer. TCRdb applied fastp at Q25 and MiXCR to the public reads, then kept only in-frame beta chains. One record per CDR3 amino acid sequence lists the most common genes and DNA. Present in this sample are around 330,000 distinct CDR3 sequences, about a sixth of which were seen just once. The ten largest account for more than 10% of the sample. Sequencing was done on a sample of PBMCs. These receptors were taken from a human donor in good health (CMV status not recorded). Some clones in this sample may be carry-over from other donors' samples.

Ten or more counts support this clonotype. The CDR3 nucleotides read TGCGCCAGCAGCCAAGTTAAGGGGCAGGGGGCGCGATTTGAAAAACTGTTTTTT. Translating gives CASSQVKGQGARFEKLFF. The chain combines TRBV4-3 with TRBJ1-4, with 8 bases identical to TRBD1. In germline, CDR1 is LGHNA, CDR2 YSLEER. The CDR3 is 18 amino acids. Trimming cost V 1 base and J 7 bases; bases outside gene matches: 14.

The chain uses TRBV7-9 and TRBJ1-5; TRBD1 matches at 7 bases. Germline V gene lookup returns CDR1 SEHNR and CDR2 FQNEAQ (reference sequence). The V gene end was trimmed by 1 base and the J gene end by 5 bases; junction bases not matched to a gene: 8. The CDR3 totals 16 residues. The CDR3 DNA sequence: TGTGCCAGCAGCTTAGGATCCGCCAGGGGGGATCAGCCCCAGCATTTT. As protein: CASSLGSARGDQPQHF.

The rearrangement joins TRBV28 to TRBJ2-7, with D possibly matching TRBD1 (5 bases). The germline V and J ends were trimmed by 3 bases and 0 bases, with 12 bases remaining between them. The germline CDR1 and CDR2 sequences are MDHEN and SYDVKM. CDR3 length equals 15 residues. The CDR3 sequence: CASSFFQGLSYEQYF. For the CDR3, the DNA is TGTGCCAGCAGTTTTTTTCAGGGCCTCTCCTACGAGCAGTACTTC.

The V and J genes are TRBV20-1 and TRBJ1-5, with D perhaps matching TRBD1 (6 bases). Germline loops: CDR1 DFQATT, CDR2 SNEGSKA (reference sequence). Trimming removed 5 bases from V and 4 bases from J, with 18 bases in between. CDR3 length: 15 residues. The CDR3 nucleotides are TGCAGTGCTCAGGGGACCCAGGGACGTAATCAGCCCCAGCATTTT. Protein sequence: CSAQGTQGRNQPQHF.

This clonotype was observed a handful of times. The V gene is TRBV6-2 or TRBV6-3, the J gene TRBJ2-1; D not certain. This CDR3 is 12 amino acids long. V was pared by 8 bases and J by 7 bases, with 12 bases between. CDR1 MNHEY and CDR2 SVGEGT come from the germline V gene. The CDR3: CASVSGSNEQFF. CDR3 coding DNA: TGTGCCAGCGTTTCAGGTAGTAATGAGCAGTTCTTC.

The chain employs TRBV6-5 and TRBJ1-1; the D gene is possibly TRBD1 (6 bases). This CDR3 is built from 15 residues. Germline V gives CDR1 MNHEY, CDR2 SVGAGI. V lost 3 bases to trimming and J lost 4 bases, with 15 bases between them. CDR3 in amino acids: CASSYAQQGGTEAFF. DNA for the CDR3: TGTGCCAGCAGTTATGCCCAACAGGGAGGCACTGAAGCTTTCTTT.

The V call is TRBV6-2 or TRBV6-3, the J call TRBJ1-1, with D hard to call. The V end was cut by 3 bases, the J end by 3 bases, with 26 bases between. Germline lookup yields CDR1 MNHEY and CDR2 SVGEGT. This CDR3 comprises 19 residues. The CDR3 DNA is TGTGCCAGCAGTTATAACGTCCGACTTTCTCCCAAAAAGGACACTGAAGCTTTCTTT. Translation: CASSYNVRLSPKKDTEAFF.

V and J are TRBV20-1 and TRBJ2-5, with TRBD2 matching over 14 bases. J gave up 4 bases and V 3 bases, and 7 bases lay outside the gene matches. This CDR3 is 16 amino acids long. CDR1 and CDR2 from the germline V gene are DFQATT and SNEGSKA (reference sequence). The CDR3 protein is CSARTSGGAESETQYF. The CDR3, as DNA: TGCAGTGCTAGGACTAGCGGGGGGGCCGAATCAGAGACCCAGTACTTC.

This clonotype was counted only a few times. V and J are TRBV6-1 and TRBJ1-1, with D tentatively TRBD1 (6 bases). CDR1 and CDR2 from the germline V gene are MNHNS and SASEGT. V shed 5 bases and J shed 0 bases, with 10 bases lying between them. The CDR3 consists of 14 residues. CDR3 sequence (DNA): TGTGCCAGCAGTCCGGGGACATTGAACACTGAAGCTTTCTTT. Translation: CASSPGTLNTEAFF.

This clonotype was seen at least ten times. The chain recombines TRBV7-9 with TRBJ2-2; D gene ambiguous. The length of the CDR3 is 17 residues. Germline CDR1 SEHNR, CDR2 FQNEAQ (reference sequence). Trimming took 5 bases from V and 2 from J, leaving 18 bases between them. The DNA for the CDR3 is TGTGCCAGCAGCCCCCCCCCTCGTTCGGAAAACACCGGGGAGCTGTTTTTT. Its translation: CASSPPPRSENTGELFF. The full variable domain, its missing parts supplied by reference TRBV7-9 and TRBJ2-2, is DTGVSQNPRHKITKRGQNVTFRCDPISEHNRLYWYRQTLGQGPEFLTYFQNEAQLEKSRLLSDRFSAERPKGSFSTLEIQRTEQGDSAMYLCASSPPPRSENTGELFFGEGSRLTVL.

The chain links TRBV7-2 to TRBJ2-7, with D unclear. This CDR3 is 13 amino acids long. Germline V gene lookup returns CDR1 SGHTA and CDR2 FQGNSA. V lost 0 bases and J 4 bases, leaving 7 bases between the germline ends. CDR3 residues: CASSLARQYEQYF. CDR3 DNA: TGTGCCAGCAGCTTAGCTCGCCAATACGAGCAGTACTTC.

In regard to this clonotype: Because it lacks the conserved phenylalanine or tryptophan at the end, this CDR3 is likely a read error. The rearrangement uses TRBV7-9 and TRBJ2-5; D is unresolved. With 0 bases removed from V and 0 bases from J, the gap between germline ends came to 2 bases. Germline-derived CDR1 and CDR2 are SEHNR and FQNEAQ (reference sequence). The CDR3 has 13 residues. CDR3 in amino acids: CASSLADQETQYV. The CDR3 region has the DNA TGTGCCAGCAGCTTAGCTGACCAAGAGACCCAGTACGTC.

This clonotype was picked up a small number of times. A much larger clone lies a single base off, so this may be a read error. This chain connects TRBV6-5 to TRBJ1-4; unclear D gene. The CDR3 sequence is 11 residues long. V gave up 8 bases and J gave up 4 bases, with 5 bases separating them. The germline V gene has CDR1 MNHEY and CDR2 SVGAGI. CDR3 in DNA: TGTGCCAGCGGCGATAATGAAAAACTGTTTTTT. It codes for CASGDNEKLFF.

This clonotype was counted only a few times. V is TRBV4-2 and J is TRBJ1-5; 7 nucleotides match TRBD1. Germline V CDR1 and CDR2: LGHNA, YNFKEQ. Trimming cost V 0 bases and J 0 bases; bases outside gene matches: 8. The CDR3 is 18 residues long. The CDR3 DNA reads TGTGCCAGCAGCCAAGATCCCACAGGGGAACATAGCAATCAGCCCCAGCATTTT. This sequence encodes CASSQDPTGEHSNQPQHF.

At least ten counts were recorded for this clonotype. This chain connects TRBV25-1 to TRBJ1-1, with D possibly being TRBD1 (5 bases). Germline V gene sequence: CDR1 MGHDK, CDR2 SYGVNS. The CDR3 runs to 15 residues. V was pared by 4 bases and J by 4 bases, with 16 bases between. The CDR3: CASSARDLGATEAFF. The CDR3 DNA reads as TGTGCCAGCAGTGCAAGGGACTTAGGCGCCACTGAAGCTTTCTTT.

In nucleotides, the CDR3 is TGTGCCAGCAGTTACTCGACGGCAGGGGATGTATCTAACTATGGCTACACCTTC. Translated, it gives CASSYSTAGDVSNYGYTF. The J gene is TRBJ1-2, the V gene TRBV6-6; the D gene is possibly TRBD1 (6 bases). Trimming shortened V by 0 bases and J by 0 bases, and 17 bases separated the two germline ends. CDR1 and CDR2 (germline): MNHNY, SVGAGI (reference sequence). The CDR3 sequence is 18 residues long.

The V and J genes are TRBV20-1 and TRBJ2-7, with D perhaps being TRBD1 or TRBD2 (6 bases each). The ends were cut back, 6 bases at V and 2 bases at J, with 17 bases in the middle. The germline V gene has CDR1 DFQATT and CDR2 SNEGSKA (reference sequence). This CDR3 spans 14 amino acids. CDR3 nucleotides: TGCAGTGCAGAGGGGGGCGGGGCAACCTACGAGCAGTACTTC. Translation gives CSAEGGGATYEQYF.